This T cell receptor (beta chain) comes out of a study of cytomegalovirus exposure and HLA in healthy donors. Findings of the study overall: HLA allele associations emerged for fewer than 20,000 TCR beta sequences in a later analysis, at 0.05 false discovery rate.

PCR was performed using 60 Vbeta and 13 Jbeta primers. The repertoire was sequenced with immunoSEQ multiplex PCR; TCRdb's copy has only in-frame clones and lacks some. The profile shows 120,000 or so clones, approximately 66% of them singletons. As regards this clone: No antigen is known for it.

The germline V gene encodes CDR1 KGHSH and CDR2 LQKENI. The junction had 10 bases not matched to a gene; V was cut back by 6 bases and J by 3 bases. The CDR3 has 15 residues. The receptor was derived from a woman aged 40-49 years in good health and CMV-seropositive. V and J are TRBV18 and TRBJ2-5; 7 bases are a match to TRBD1. Sequencing was carried out using PBMCs. The DNA for the CDR3 is TGTGCCAGCTCCGCTTTACAGGGGACGGAAGAGACCCAGTACTTC. Its protein product is CASSALQGTEETQYF.